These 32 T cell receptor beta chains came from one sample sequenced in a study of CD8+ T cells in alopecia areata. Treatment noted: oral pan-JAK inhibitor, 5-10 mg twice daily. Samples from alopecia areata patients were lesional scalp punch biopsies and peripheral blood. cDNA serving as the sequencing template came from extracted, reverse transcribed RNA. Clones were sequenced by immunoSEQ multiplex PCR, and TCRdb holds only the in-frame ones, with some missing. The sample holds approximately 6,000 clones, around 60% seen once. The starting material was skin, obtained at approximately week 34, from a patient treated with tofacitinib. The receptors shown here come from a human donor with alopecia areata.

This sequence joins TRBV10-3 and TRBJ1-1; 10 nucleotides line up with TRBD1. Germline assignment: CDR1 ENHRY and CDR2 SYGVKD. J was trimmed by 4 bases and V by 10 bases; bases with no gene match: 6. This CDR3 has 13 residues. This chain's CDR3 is CATSGQGSTEAFF. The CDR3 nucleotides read TGTGCCACATCGGGACAGGGGAGCACTGAAGCTTTCTTT.

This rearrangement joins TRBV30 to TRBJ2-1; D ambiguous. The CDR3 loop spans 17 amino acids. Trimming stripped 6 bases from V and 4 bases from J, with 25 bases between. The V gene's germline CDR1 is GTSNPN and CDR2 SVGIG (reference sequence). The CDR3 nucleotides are TGTGCCTGTTACCCTAGGGCAACCTTCGACTCGTACAATGAGCAGTTCTTC. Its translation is CACYPRATFDSYNEQFF.

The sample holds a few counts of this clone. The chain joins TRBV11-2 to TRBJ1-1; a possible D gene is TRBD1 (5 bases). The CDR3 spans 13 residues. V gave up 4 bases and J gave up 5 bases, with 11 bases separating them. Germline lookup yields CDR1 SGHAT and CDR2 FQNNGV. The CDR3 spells CASSSQGGTEAFF. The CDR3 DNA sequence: TGTGCCAGCAGCTCCCAGGGTGGGACTGAAGCTTTCTTT.

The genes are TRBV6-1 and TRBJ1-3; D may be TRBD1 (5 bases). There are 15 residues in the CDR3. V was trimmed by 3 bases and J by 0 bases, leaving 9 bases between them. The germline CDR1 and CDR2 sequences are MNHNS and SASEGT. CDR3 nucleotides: TGTGCCAGCAGTGAGGGACTGTTCTCTGGAAACACCATATATTTT. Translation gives CASSEGLFSGNTIYF.

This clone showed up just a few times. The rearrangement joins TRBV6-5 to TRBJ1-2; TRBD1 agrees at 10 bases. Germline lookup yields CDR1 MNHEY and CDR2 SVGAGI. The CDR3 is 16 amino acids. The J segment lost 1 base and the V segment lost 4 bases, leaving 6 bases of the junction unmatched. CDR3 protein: CASSSDRGWINYGYTF. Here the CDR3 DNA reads TGTGCCAGCAGTTCGGACAGGGGGTGGATTAACTATGGCTACACCTTC.

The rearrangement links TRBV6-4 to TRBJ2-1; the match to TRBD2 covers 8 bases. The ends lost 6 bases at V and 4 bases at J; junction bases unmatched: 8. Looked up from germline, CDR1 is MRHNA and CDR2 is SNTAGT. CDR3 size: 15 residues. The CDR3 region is CASSSEGGGYNEQFF. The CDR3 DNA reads TGTGCCAGCAGCTCCGAGGGCGGGGGGTACAATGAGCAGTTCTTC.

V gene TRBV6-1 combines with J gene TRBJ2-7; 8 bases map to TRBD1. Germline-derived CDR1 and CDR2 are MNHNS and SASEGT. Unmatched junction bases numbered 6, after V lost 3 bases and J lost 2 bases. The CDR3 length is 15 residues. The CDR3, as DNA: TGTGCCAGCAGTGATTTGATACAGGGGGCCTACGAGCAGTACTTC. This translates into CASSDLIQGAYEQYF.

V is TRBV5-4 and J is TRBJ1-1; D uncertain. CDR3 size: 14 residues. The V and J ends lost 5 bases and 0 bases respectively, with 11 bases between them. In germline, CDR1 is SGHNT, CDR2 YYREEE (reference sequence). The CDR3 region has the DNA TGTGCCAGCAGACAAGAACAGCTGAACACTGAAGCTTTCTTT. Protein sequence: CASRQEQLNTEAFF.

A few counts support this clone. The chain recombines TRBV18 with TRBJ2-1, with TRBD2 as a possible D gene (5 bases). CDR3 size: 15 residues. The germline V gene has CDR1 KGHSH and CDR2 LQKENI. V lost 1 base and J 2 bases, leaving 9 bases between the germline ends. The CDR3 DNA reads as TGTGCCAGCTCACCACGGGAGTTTGCCTACAATGAGCAGTTCTTC. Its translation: CASSPREFAYNEQFF. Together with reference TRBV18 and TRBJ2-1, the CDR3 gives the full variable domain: NAGVMQNPRHLVRRRGQEARLRCSPMKGHSHVYWYRQLPEEGLKFMVYLQKENIIDESGMPKERFSAEFPKEGPSILRIQQVVRGDSAAYFCASSPREFAYNEQFFGPGTRLTVL.

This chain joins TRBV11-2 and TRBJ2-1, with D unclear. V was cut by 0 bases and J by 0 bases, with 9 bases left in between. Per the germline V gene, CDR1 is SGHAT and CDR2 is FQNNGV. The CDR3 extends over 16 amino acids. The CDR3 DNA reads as TGTGCCAGCAGCTTAGATCGGATTTCCTCCTACAATGAGCAGTTCTTC. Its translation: CASSLDRISSYNEQFF.

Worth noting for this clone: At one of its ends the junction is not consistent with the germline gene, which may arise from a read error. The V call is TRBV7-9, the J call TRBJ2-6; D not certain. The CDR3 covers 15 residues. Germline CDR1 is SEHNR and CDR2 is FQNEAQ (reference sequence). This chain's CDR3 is CANSYPTFGANVLTF. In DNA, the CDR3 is TGTGCCAACAGCTATCCCACCTTCGGGGCCAACGTCCTGACTTTC.

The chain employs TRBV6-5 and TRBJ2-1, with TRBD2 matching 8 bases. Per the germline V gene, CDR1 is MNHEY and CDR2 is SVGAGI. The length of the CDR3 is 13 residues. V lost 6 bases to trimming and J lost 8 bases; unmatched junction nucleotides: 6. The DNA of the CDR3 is TGTGCCAGCAGGGGGACTAGGAACTATGAGCAGTTCTTC. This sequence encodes CASRGTRNYEQFF.

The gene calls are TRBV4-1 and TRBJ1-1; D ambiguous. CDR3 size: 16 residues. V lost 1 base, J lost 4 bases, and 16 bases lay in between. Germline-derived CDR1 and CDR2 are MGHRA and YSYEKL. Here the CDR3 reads CASSQVNMGFTTEAFF. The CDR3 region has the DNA TGCGCCAGCAGCCAAGTTAATATGGGATTTACCACTGAAGCTTTCTTT.

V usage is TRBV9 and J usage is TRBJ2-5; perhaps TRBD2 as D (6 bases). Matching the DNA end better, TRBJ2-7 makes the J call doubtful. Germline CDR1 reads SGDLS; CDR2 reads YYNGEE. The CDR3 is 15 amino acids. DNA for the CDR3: TGTGCCAGCAGCGTAGCGGTAGCGGCCAACTACGAGCAGTACTTC. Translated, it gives CASSVAVAANYEQYF.

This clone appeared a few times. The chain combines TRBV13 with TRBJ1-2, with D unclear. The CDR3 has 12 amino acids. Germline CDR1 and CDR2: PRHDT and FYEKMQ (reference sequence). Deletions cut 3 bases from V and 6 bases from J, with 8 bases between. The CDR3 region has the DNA TGTGCCAGCAGCTTCCCTTTCGATGGCTACACCTTC. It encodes CASSFPFDGYTF.

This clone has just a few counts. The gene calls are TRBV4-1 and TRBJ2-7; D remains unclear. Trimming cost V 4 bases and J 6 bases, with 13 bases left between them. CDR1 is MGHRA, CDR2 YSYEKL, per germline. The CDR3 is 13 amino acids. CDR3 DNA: TGCGCCAGCAGCCCGCTCGACCCGCCCGAGCAGTACTTC. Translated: CASSPLDPPEQYF.

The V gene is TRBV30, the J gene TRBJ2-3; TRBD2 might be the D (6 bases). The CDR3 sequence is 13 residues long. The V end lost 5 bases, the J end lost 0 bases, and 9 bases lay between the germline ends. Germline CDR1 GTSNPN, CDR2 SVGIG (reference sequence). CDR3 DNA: TGTGCCTGGGCCGGGGGTAGCACAGATACGCAGTATTTT. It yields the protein CAWAGGSTDTQYF. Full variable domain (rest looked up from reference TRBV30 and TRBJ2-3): SQTIHQWPATLVQPVGSPLSLECTVEGTSNPNLYWYRQAAGRGLQLLFYSVGIGQISSEVPQNLSASRPQDRQFILSSKKLLLSDSGFYLCAWAGGSTDTQYFGPGTRLTVL.

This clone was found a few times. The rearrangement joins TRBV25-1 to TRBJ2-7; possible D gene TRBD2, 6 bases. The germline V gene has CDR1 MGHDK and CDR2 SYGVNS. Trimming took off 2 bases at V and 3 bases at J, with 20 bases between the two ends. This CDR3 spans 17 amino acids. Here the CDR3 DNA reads TGTGCCAGCAGTGAAATGGGTCGCGGTGGGGGAGGCTACGAGCAGTACTTC. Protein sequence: CASSEMGRGGGGYEQYF.

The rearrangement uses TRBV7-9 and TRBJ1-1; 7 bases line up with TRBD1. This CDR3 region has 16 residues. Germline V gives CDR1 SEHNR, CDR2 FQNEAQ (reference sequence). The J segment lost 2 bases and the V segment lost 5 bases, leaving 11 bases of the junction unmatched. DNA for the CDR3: TGTGCCAGCAGCATCCCCAGGGGGATTCTCAACACTGAAGCTTTCTTT. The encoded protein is CASSIPRGILNTEAFF.

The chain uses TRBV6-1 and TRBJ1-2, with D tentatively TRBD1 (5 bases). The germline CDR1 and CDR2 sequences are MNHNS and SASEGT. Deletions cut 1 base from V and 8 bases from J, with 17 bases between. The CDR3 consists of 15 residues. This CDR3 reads CASSEGTGSPWGYTF. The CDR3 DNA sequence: TGTGCCAGCAGTGAAGGAACAGGATCACCCTGGGGCTACACCTTC.

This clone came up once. The DNA of the CDR3 is TGTGCCAGCAGCTGGACAGGGGGCTTCGGTCAGCCCCAGCATTTT. This encodes CASSWTGGFGQPQHF. The V and J genes are TRBV5-4 and TRBJ1-5, with 11 nucleotides matching TRBD1. Losses at the gene ends were 3 bases for V and 6 bases for J; bases not matched to a gene: 5. Germline V lookup: CDR1 SGHNT, CDR2 YYREEE (reference sequence). The CDR3 has 15 amino acids.

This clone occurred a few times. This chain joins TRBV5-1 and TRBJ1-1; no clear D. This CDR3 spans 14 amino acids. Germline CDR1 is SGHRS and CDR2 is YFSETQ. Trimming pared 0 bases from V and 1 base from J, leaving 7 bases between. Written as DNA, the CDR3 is TGCGCCAGCAGCTTGGGGGCAGGGAACACTGAAGCTTTCTTT. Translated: CASSLGAGNTEAFF.

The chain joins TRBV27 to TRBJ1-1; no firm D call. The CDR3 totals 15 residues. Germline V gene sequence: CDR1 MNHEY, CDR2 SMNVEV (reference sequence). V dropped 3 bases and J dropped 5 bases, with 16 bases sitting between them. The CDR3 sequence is CASSFGLRSRTEAFF. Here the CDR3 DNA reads TGTGCCAGCAGTTTCGGACTCAGAAGTCGGACTGAAGCTTTCTTT.

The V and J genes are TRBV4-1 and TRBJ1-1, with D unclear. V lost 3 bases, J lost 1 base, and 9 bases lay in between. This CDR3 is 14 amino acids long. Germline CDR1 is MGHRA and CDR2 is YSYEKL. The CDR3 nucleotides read TGCGCCAGCAGCCACATGACATCGAACACTGAAGCTTTCTTT. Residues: CASSHMTSNTEAFF.

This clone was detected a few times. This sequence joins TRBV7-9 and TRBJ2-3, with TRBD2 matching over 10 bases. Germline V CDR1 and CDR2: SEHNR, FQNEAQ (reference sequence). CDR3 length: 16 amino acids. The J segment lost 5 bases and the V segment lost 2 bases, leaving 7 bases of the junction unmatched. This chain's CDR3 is CASSLTKREGRDTQYF. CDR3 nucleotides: TGTGCCAGCAGCTTAACTAAGCGGGAGGGCCGAGATACGCAGTATTTT. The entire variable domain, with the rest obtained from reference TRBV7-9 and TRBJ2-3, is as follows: DTGVSQNPRHKITKRGQNVTFRCDPISEHNRLYWYRQTLGQGPEFLTYFQNEAQLEKSRLLSDRFSAERPKGSFSTLEIQRTEQGDSAMYLCASSLTKREGRDTQYFGPGTRLTVL.

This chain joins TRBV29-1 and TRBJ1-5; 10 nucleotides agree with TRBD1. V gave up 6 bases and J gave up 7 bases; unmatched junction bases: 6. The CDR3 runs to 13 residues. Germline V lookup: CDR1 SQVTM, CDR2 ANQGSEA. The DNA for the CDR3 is TGCAGCGTCACAGGACAGGGGGGACAGCCCCAGCATTTT. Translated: CSVTGQGGQPQHF.

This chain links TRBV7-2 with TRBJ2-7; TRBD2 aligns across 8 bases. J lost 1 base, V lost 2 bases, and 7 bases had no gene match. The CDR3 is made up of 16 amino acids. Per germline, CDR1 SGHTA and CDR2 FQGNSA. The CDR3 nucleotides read TGTGCCAGCAGCTTATCGAGCGGGGGAGGTTCCTACGAGCAGTACTTC. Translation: CASSLSSGGGSYEQYF.

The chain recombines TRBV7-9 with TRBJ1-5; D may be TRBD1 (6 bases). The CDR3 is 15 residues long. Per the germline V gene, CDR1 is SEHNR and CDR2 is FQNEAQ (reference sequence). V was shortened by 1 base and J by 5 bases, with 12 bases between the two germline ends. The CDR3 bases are TGTGCCAGCAGCTTAGGGGGACAAGGGCATCAGCCCCAGCATTTT. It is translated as CASSLGGQGHQPQHF.

CDR3 in DNA: TGTGCCAGCAGCAAAGGGCCCTTAACAGGGGGTTTTTCCTACGAGCAGTACTTC. Protein sequence: CASSKGPLTGGFSYEQYF. V is TRBV21-1 and J is TRBJ2-7; the table's D gene call, TRBD1, was not cross checked with the DNA. TRBV21-1 is shown as a pseudogene. The CDR3 extends over 18 amino acids.

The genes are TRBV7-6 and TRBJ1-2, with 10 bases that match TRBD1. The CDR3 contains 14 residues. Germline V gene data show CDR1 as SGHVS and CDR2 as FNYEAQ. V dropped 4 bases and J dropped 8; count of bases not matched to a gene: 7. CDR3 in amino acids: CASSSLGQGWGYTF. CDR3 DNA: TGTGCCAGCAGCTCTCTGGGACAGGGGTGGGGCTACACCTTC.

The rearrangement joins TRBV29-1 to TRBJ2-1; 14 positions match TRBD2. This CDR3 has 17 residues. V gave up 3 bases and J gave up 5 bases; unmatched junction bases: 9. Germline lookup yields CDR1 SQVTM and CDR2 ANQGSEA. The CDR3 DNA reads TGCAGCGTTGACGGGACTAGCGGGGGCTGGATAGACAATGAGCAGTTCTTC. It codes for CSVDGTSGGWIDNEQFF.

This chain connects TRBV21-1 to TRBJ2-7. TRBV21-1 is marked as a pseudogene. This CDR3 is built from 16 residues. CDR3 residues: CASRCQVLHVLDEQYF. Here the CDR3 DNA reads TGTGCCAGCAGATGCCAAGTGCTACACGTGTTAGACGAGCAGTACTTC.